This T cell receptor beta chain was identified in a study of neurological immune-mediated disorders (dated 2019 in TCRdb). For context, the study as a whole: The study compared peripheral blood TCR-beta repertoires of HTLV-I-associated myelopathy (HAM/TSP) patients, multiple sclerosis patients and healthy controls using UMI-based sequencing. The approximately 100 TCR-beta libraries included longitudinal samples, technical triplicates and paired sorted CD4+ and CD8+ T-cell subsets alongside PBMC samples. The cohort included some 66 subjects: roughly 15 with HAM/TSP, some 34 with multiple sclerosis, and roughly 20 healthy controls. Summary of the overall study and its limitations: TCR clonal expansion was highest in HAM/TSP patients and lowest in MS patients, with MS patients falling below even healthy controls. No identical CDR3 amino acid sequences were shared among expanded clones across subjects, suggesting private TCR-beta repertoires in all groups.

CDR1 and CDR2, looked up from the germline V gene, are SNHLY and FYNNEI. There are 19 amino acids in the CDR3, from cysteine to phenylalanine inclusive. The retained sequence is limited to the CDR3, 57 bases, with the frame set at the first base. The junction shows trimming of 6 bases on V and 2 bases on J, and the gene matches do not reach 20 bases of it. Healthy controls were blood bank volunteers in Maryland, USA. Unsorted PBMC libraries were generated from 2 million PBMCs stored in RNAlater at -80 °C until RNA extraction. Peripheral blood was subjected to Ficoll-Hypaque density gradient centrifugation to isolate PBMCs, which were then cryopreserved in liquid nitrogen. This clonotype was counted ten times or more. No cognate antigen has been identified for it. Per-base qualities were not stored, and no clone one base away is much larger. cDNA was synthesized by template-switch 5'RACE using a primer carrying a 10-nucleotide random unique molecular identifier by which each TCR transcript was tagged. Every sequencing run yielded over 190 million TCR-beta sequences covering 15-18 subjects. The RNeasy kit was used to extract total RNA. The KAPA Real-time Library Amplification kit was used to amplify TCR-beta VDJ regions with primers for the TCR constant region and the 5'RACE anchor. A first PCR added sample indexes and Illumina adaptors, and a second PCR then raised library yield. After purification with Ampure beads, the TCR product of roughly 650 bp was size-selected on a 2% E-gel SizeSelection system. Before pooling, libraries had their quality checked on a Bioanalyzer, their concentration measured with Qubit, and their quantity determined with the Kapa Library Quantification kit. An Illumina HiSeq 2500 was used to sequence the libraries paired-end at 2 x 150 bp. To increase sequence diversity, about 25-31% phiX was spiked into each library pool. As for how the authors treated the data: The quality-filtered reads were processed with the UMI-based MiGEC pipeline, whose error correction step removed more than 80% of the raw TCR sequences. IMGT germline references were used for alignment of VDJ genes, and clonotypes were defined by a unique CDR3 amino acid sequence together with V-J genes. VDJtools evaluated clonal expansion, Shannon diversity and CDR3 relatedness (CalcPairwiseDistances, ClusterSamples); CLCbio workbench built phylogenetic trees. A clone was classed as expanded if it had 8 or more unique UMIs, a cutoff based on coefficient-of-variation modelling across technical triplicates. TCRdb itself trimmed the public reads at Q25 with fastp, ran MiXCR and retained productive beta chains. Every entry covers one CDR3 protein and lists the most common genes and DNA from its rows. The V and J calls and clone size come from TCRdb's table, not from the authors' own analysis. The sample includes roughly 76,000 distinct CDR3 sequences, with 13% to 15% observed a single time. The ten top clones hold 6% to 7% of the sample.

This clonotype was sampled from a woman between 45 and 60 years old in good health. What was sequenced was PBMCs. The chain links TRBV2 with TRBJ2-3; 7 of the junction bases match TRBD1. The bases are TGTGCCAGCAGCCGAAGCCTACAGGGGTTTATCCTGACCACAGATACGCAGTATTTT. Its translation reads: CASSRSLQGFILTTDTQYF.